This entry lists 30 T cell receptor beta chains sequenced from one sample in a study of shared clonotypes between healthy human individuals. Sequencing used immunoSEQ multiplex PCR; TCRdb keeps in-frame clones, though not all of them. Of roughly 1.4 million clones in the sample, approximately 98.5% were seen once. Specimen: naive CD4+ T cells sorted from blood. Stated subset: CD45RA+ positively selected. These receptor sequences come from a man aged 25-45 years in good health.

This rearrangement joins TRBV14 to TRBJ2-1; D is unresolved. This CDR3 has 14 amino acids. In germline, CDR1 is SGHDN, CDR2 FVKESK. V was shortened by 6 bases and J by 3 bases, with 12 bases between the two germline ends. CDR3 nucleotides: TGTGCCAGCAGTCTTTCCAGCGTCTACAATGAGCAGTTCTTC. Protein product: CASSLSSVYNEQFF.

This rearrangement joins TRBV27 to TRBJ2-7; 8 bases agree with TRBD1. J gave up 0 bases and V 5 bases, and 3 bases lay outside the gene matches. The germline V gene has CDR1 MNHEY and CDR2 SMNVEV (reference sequence). The CDR3 loop spans 14 amino acids. The CDR3 coding sequence is TGTGCCAGCAGTCGACAGGGGATCTCCTACGAGCAGTACTTC. Its protein product is CASSRQGISYEQYF.

This chain connects TRBV18 to TRBJ2-5, with a tentative D call TRBD1 (6 bases). Germline CDR1 and CDR2: KGHSH and LQKENI. This CDR3 contains 16 residues. V gave up 3 bases and J gave up 1 base, with 15 bases separating them. DNA of the CDR3: TGTGCCAGCTCACCCCGGACAGACAGGTTCCAAGAGACCCAGTACTTC. Translation: CASSPRTDRFQETQYF.

Of note for this clone: The sample carries other DNA sequences with the same CDR3. J is TRBJ2-5 and V is TRBV20-1; the D is unclear. Germline values: CDR1 DFQATT, CDR2 SNEGSKA (reference sequence). The CDR3 covers 11 residues. V was pared by 2 bases and J by 3 bases, with 4 bases between. CDR3 nucleotides: TGCAGTGCTAGATGGGAAGAGACCCAGTACTTC. Its protein is CSARWEETQYF.

J is TRBJ2-7 and V is TRBV5-1; 7 bases are shared with TRBD1. The CDR3 is 15 residues long. CDR1 and CDR2 (germline): SGHRS, YFSETQ. V lost 0 bases, J lost 6 bases, and 9 bases stayed unmatched. CDR3 DNA: TGCGCCAGCAGCTTGGTCACAGGGGTCCCGGGCGAGCAGTACTTC. Protein product: CASSLVTGVPGEQYF.

This clone was recorded once. The chain employs TRBV5-1 and TRBJ1-1; D is uncertain. CDR3 length equals 14 residues. CDR1 and CDR2 (germline): SGHRS, YFSETQ. V was trimmed by 1 base and J by 0 bases, leaving 7 bases between them. CDR3 coding DNA: TGCGCCAGCAGCTTGAACAGCATGAACACTGAAGCTTTCTTT. Amino acid sequence: CASSLNSMNTEAFF.

This chain links TRBV27 with TRBJ2-1; tentatively, D is TRBD2 (6 bases). Trimming shortened V by 5 bases and J by 8 bases, and 13 bases separated the two germline ends. The germline V gene encodes CDR1 MNHEY and CDR2 SMNVEV (reference sequence). CDR3 length: 13 amino acids. CDR3 amino acids: CASSDRLEHEQFF. Here the CDR3 DNA reads TGTGCCAGCAGTGACCGACTAGAACATGAGCAGTTCTTC.

The chain is built from TRBV10-3 and TRBJ2-3; D perhaps matches TRBD2 (7 bases). Per germline, CDR1 ENHRY and CDR2 SYGVKD. V was pared by 0 bases and J by 0 bases, with 19 bases between. The CDR3 has 19 residues. The DNA for the CDR3 is TGTGCCATCAGTGAGTCGACGGGGAGCGGGACAACTAGCACAGATACGCAGTATTTT. It yields the protein CAISESTGSGTTSTDTQYF.

The chain recombines TRBV2 with TRBJ1-2, with a weak D call TRBD1 (5 bases). The CDR3 has 11 residues. V dropped 3 bases and J dropped 8 bases, with 7 bases sitting between them. From germline, CDR1 is SNHLY and CDR2 FYNNEI. Here the CDR3 reads CASSDRVGYTF. The CDR3, as DNA: TGTGCCAGCAGTGACAGGGTGGGCTACACCTTC.

A note on this clone: The sample carries other DNA sequences with the same CDR3. CDR3 DNA sequence: TGCGCCAGCAGCCAAGAAGCGCGCGGCAGCTCCTACGAGCAGTACTTC. Translation gives CASSQEARGSSYEQYF. The chain joins TRBV4-3 to TRBJ2-7; D is uncertain. The length of the CDR3 is 16 residues. The germline CDR1 and CDR2 sequences are LGHNA and YSLEER. The ends were cut back, 0 bases at V and 0 bases at J, with 12 bases in the middle.

The chain recombines TRBV28 with TRBJ2-1; TRBD2 matches at 10 bases. There are 16 residues in the CDR3. Unmatched junction bases numbered 11, after V lost 5 bases and J lost 7 bases. Germline V gives CDR1 MDHEN, CDR2 SYDVKM. The CDR3 region has the DNA TGTGCCAGCAGTCCCCTTCTAGCGGGAGAGGCGAATGAGCAGTTCTTC. The encoded protein is CASSPLLAGEANEQFF.

This clone is a singleton in its sample. Other nucleotide sequences from this sample produce the same CDR3. This rearrangement joins TRBV18 to TRBJ2-7; 7 positions agree with TRBD1. J gave up 3 bases and V 0 bases, and 2 bases lay outside the gene matches. CDR1 is KGHSH, CDR2 LQKENI, per germline. The CDR3 covers 14 residues. CDR3 protein: CASSPPSGGYEQYF. DNA of the CDR3: TGTGCCAGCTCACCACCGTCAGGGGGCTACGAGCAGTACTTC.

The chain has TRBV4-2 and TRBJ2-1, with 13 bases matching TRBD2. Germline CDR1 LGHNA, CDR2 YNFKEQ. This CDR3 spans 16 amino acids. The J segment lost 7 bases and the V segment lost 1 base, leaving 4 bases of the junction unmatched. CDR3 sequence: CASSQVLAGGRNEQFF. CDR3 sequence (DNA): TGTGCCAGCAGCCAAGTACTAGCGGGAGGGAGGAATGAGCAGTTCTTC.

The chain is built from TRBV27 and TRBJ2-7, with a weak D call TRBD2 (5 bases). Germline V gives CDR1 MNHEY, CDR2 SMNVEV (reference sequence). CDR3 length: 14 residues. Trimming stripped 6 bases from V and 4 bases from J, with 16 bases between. The CDR3 sequence is CASRPYGEEYEQYF. In nucleotides, the CDR3 is TGTGCCAGCAGACCTTACGGGGAAGAGTACGAGCAGTACTTC.

The chain employs TRBV15 and TRBJ2-5, with 9 nucleotides matching TRBD2. This CDR3 comprises 15 residues. Germline trimming cut 6 bases from V and 4 bases from J; bases unmatched to any gene: 9. CDR1 and CDR2 (germline): LNHNV, YYDKDF (reference sequence). CDR3 amino acids: CATSLDLAGAETQYF. DNA for the CDR3: TGTGCCACCAGTCTGGACTTAGCGGGAGCAGAGACCCAGTACTTC.

The V gene is TRBV4-1, the J gene TRBJ2-5; D may be TRBD2 (5 bases). Germline values: CDR1 MGHRA, CDR2 YSYEKL. There are 14 residues in the CDR3. The germline V and J ends were trimmed by 1 base and 5 bases, with 11 bases remaining between them. The CDR3 here is CASSQANRRETQYF. Written as DNA, the CDR3 is TGCGCCAGCAGCCAAGCCAACCGGAGGGAGACCCAGTACTTC.

V and J are TRBV28 and TRBJ2-7, with TRBD2 matching 10 bases. The CDR3 is 15 amino acids. With V trimmed by 5 bases and J by 3 bases, 7 bases remained unmatched. CDR1 and CDR2 (germline): MDHEN, SYDVKM. The CDR3 spells CASSAGTSVDYEQYF. The CDR3 region has the DNA TGTGCCAGCAGTGCCGGGACTAGCGTCGACTACGAGCAGTACTTC.

This chain joins TRBV27 and TRBJ2-2, with 7 bases matching TRBD2. The trim removed 5 bases at V and 5 bases at J, leaving 5 bases unmatched. CDR3 length: 14 residues. Per the germline V gene, CDR1 is MNHEY and CDR2 is SMNVEV (reference sequence). CDR3 loop: CASSRGGWTGELFF. The DNA for the CDR3 is TGTGCCAGCAGTCGCGGGGGATGGACCGGGGAGCTGTTTTTT.

The V and J genes are TRBV11-3 and TRBJ2-2; no reliable D call. The CDR3 contains 12 residues. From germline, CDR1 is SGHNT and CDR2 YENEEA. Trimming shortened V by 4 bases and J by 6 bases, and 6 bases separated the two germline ends. CDR3 in amino acids: CASSSLAGELFF. The CDR3, as DNA: TGTGCCAGCAGCTCCCTGGCCGGGGAGCTGTTTTTT.

The table lists this clone with a count of one. This rearrangement joins TRBV7-9 to TRBJ2-2; 9 bases are shared with TRBD2. V lost 7 bases, J lost 7 bases, and 10 bases stayed unmatched. The germline V gene has CDR1 SEHNR and CDR2 FQNEAQ (reference sequence). This CDR3 spans 15 amino acids. In DNA form, the CDR3 reads TGTGCCAGCATTATCGTGGCGGGAGGGCACGGGGAGCTGTTTTTT. Its protein is CASIIVAGGHGELFF. Full variable domain (rest looked up from reference TRBV7-9 and TRBJ2-2): DTGVSQNPRHKITKRGQNVTFRCDPISEHNRLYWYRQTLGQGPEFLTYFQNEAQLEKSRLLSDRFSAERPKGSFSTLEIQRTEQGDSAMYLCASIIVAGGHGELFFGEGSRLTVL.

The chain has TRBV5-1 and TRBJ2-1, with 15 bases identical to TRBD2. Losses at the gene ends were 4 bases for V and 4 bases for J; bases not matched to a gene: 9. The CDR3 totals 18 residues. Germline assignment: CDR1 SGHRS and CDR2 YFSETQ. The chain's CDR3 is CASSQGLAGGPGYNEQFF. The CDR3 coding sequence is TGCGCCAGCAGCCAAGGACTAGCGGGAGGGCCCGGATACAATGAGCAGTTCTTC.

The rearrangement joins TRBV10-3 to TRBJ1-1, with TRBD1 identical over 8 bases. The junction had 4 bases not matched to a gene; V was cut back by 6 bases and J by 7 bases. The germline V gene encodes CDR1 ENHRY and CDR2 SYGVKD. The CDR3 loop spans 12 amino acids. The chain's CDR3 is CAIRLDRGEAFF. CDR3 coding DNA: TGTGCCATCAGGTTAGACAGGGGTGAAGCTTTCTTT.

Remarks on this clone: Different DNA sequences within this sample yield the same CDR3. The rearrangement links TRBV5-6 to TRBJ2-3; D uncertain. The V gene lost 3 bases and the J gene lost 3 bases, with 2 bases spanning the gap. The CDR3 sequence is 11 residues long. CDR1 is SGHDT and CDR2 is YYEEEE in the germline V gene. The CDR3 loop is CASSSTDTQYF. The CDR3 nucleotides are TGTGCCAGCAGCTCTACAGATACGCAGTATTTT.

The rearrangement links TRBV7-3 to TRBJ2-7; no clear D. Germline CDR1 and CDR2: SGHTA and FQGTGA. Trimming took 5 bases from V and 0 from J, leaving 5 bases between them. The CDR3 is 12 amino acids. DNA of the CDR3: TGTGCCAGCAGCCTTAACTCCTACGAGCAGTACTTC. The encoded protein is CASSLNSYEQYF. Full variable domain (outside the CDR3, taken from reference TRBV7-3 and TRBJ2-7): GAGVSQTPSNKVTEKGKYVELRCDPISGHTALYWYRQSLGQGPEFLIYFQGTGAADDSGLPNDRFFAVRPEGSVSTLKIQRTERGDSAVYLCASSLNSYEQYFGPGTRLTVT.

V usage is TRBV5-6 and J usage is TRBJ2-3; possible D gene TRBD2, 6 bases. Trimming cost V 4 bases and J 0 bases, with 12 bases left between them. CDR3 length: 15 amino acids. Germline CDR1 SGHDT, CDR2 YYEEEE. CDR3 nucleotide sequence: TGTGCCAGCAGCCGCGGGACTCTTAGCACAGATACGCAGTATTTT. It translates to CASSRGTLSTDTQYF.

J is TRBJ2-1 and V is TRBV11-2, with 7 bases identical to TRBD1. The CDR3 contains 14 residues. CDR1 is SGHAT and CDR2 is FQNNGV in the germline V gene. With 3 bases clipped from V and 5 bases from J, the junction kept 4 bases outside the gene matches. The CDR3 sequence is CASSFGTDNNEQFF. Here the CDR3 DNA reads TGTGCCAGCAGCTTTGGGACAGACAACAATGAGCAGTTCTTC.

CDR3 in amino acids: CASSSQAGSEAFF. The CDR3 DNA follows: TGTGCCAGCAGCTCCCAGGCGGGATCGGAAGCTTTCTTT. J is TRBJ1-1 and V is TRBV7-9; D is uncertain. The germline CDR1 and CDR2 sequences are SEHNR and FQNEAQ (reference sequence). V lost 4 bases to trimming and J lost 8 bases, with 14 bases between them. The CDR3 is 13 residues long.

The V gene is TRBV10-1, the J gene TRBJ2-7; a weak D match, TRBD1 (6 bases). V was pared by 6 bases and J by 4 bases, with 16 bases between. This CDR3 contains 14 residues. Germline CDR1 is WNHNN and CDR2 is SYGVQD (reference sequence). The CDR3 loop reads CASSNTGRPYEQYF. The CDR3 DNA reads as TGCGCCAGCAGCAATACAGGGCGACCGTACGAGCAGTACTTC.

The V call is TRBV6-6, the J call TRBJ2-1; TRBD2 agrees at 10 bases. Germline CDR1 is MNHNY and CDR2 is SVGAGI (reference sequence). The CDR3 is 16 amino acids. The V and J ends lost 2 bases and 6 bases, in that order; junction bases with no gene match: 7. CDR3 protein: CASSYRQREGGNEQFF. CDR3 coding DNA: TGTGCCAGCAGTTACCGCCAGCGGGAGGGTGGCAATGAGCAGTTCTTC.

This clone appeared a single time. The chain combines TRBV7-2 with TRBJ2-7, with D unclear. The germline V and J ends were trimmed by 1 base and 7 bases, with 14 bases remaining between them. Germline V gene data show CDR1 as SGHTA and CDR2 as FQGNSA. The CDR3 is made up of 14 amino acids. The chain's CDR3 is CASSLVEWEFEQYF. As DNA, the CDR3 is TGTGCCAGCAGCTTAGTAGAGTGGGAATTTGAGCAGTACTTC.